The clone carrying this TCR beta chain was detected once. A junction boundary mismatches the germline segment, possibly from a read error. Per germline, CDR1 SGHAT and CDR2 FQNNGV. This CDR3 has 13 residues. The data stem from a study of blood T cell repertoires in COVID-19. Study-level information: COVID-19 samples, acute and convalescent, were from the United States, Italy and Spain. The analysed material was cDNA or gDNA that came from T cells, B-cell-depleted T cells, or PBMCs.

Original methodology: Amplification with reference gene primers provided the estimates of nucleated cell counts. Sequenced by immunoSEQ multiplex PCR; TCRdb stores in-frame clones only, minus some. The D gene and trimming were derived from the DNA, and the V and J assignments and clone size from that table. The sample yields fewer than 300,000 clones, approximately 83% seen once. Source material: peripheral blood. The chain employs TRBV11-2 and TRBJ2-4, with D possibly TRBD2 on 5 matching bases. The source is a human donor in a cohort sampled during active COVID-19. CDR3 region: CASSLAPEGSIGF. The CDR3 DNA sequence: TGTGCCAGCAGCTTAGCCCCCGAGGGTAGTATTGGTTTC. The entire variable domain, with the rest obtained from reference TRBV11-2 and TRBJ2-4, is as follows: EAGVAQSPRYKIIEKRQSVAFWCNPISGHATLYWYQQILGQGPKLLIQFQNNGVVDDSQLPKDRFSAERLKGVDSTLKIQPAKLEDSAVYLCASSLAPEGSIGFGAGTRLSVL.